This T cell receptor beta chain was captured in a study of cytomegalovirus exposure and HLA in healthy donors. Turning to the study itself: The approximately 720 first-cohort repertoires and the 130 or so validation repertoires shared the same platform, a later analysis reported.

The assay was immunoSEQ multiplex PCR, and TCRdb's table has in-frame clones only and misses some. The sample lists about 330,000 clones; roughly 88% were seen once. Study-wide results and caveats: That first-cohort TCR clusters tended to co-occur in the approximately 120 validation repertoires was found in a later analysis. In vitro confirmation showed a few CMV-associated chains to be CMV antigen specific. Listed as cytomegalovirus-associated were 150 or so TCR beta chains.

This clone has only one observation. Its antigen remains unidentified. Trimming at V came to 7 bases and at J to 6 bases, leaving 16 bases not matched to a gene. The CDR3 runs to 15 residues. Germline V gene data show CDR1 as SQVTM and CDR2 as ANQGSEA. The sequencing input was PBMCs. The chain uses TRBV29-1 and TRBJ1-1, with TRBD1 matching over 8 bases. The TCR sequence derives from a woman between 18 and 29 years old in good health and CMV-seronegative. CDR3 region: CSAQTGGGRIAEAFF. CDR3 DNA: TGCAGCGCTCAAACAGGGGGTGGCCGTATCGCTGAAGCTTTCTTT.